This is a list of T cell receptor beta chains from one sample in a study of cytomegalovirus exposure and HLA in healthy donors. Using immunoSEQ multiplex PCR, the repertoire was profiled, and TCRdb retains in-frame clones only, with some absent. The sample consists of some 160,000 clones, about 80% of them appearing once. The sequenced sample consisted of PBMCs. These receptors all stem from a man over 45 in good health and CMV-seropositive. The CDR3 runs from the conserved cysteine through the conserved F or W. The D gene is left open where the match is weak. Part of the rows lack a size; the others show once, few, many or a class for expanded clones.

V gene	J gene	D gene	clone size	CDR3 protein	CDR3 DNA
TRBV4-1	TRBJ2-7	NA	once	CASSQDQSYEQYF	TGCGCCAGCAGCCAAGATCAGTCCTACGAGCAGTACTTC
TRBV9	TRBJ1-1	NA	few	CASSVSGSKATEAFF	TGTGCCAGCAGCGTATCAGGCTCTAAGGCCACTGAAGCTTTCTTT
TRBV5-1	TRBJ1-3	NA	NA	CASSLGPQGTGNTIYF	TGCGCCAGCAGCTTGGGCCCACAGGGTACTGGAAACACCATATATTTT
TRBV5-1	TRBJ2-7	NA	NA	CASRQDGNYEQYF	TGCGCCAGCAGGCAGGACGGGAACTACGAGCAGTACTTC
TRBV5-1	TRBJ1-3	NA	once	CASSLDQGVGNTIYF	TGCGCCAGCAGCTTGGACCAGGGTGTTGGAAACACCATCTATTTT
TRBV19	TRBJ2-5	NA	once	CASSIRDMGWQETQYF	TGTGCCAGTAGCATCCGGGACATGGGGTGGCAAGAGACCCAGTACTTC
TRBV9	TRBJ1-1	NA	NA	CASSVDGLVTEAFF	TGTGCCAGCAGCGTAGACGGTTTGGTCACTGAAGCTTTCTTT
TRBV25-1	TRBJ1-5	NA	NA	CASSESTEWGNQPQHF	TGTGCCAGCAGTGAGTCGACAGAATGGGGCAATCAGCCCCAGCATTTT
TRBV9	TRBJ2-3	NA	NA	CASSERGFTDTQYF	TGTGCCAGCAGCGAAAGGGGTTTCACAGATACGCAGTATTTT
TRBV7-8	TRBJ2-2	NA	NA	CASSLVPLGTPGELFF	TGTGCCAGCAGCTTAGTACCCCTTGGTACACCCGGGGAGCTGTTTTTT
TRBV7-3	TRBJ2-2	TRBD2	NA	CASSPSREGELFF	TGTGCCAGCAGCCCTTCGCGGGAGGGGGAGCTGTTTTTT
TRBV5-4	TRBJ1-2	NA	NA	CASSLWASYGYTF	TGTGCCAGCAGCTTGTGGGCCTCCTATGGCTACACCTTC
TRBV10-2	TRBJ2-7	NA	NA	CASSETPQGYEQYF	TGCGCCAGCAGTGAGACCCCTCAGGGTTACGAGCAGTACTTC
TRBV23-1	TRBJ1-2	NA	NA	CASSQRRNYGYTF	TGCGCCAGCAGTCAAAGGAGGAACTATGGCTACACCTTC
TRBV4-3	TRBJ2-3	NA	few	CASSPRDGGSDTQYF	TGCGCCAGCAGCCCTCGGGACGGGGGATCAGATACGCAGTATTTT
TRBV15	TRBJ2-7	NA	NA	CATSRDLPGLSYEQYF	TGTGCCACCAGCAGAGATTTGCCAGGGCTTTCCTACGAGCAGTACTTC
TRBV9	TRBJ2-3	TRBD2	NA	CASSVAFGSGGTSTDTQYF	TGTGCCAGCAGCGTAGCTTTTGGTAGCGGGGGGACTAGCACAGATACGCAGTATTTT